Following are 9 T cell receptor beta chains from one sample sequenced in a study of T cell responses to AZD1222 COVID-19 vaccine. Sequenced by immunoSEQ multiplex PCR; TCRdb stores in-frame clones only, minus some. The sample has about 83,000 clones; 75% to 90% are singletons. The sequencing used peripheral blood, collected on day 0 of AZD1222 vaccination. These receptors were obtained from an adult in good health.

The rearrangement joins TRBV20-1 to TRBJ2-3; D not resolved. This CDR3 is 11 amino acids long. Trimming took off 6 bases at V and 11 bases at J, with 15 bases between the two ends. Germline lookup yields CDR1 DFQATT and CDR2 SNEGSKA (reference sequence). The CDR3 nucleotides are TGCAGTGCGCAAACCGCTCATGGGCAGTATTTT. Protein: CSAQTAHGQYF.

The V gene is TRBV9, the J gene TRBJ2-5, with D hard to call. V gave up 2 bases and J gave up 1 base, with 9 bases separating them. The CDR3 contains 14 residues. Germline V gives CDR1 SGDLS, CDR2 YYNGEE. CDR3: CASSVSGTQETQYF. The CDR3 DNA follows: TGTGCCAGCAGCGTCTCAGGCACCCAAGAGACCCAGTACTTC.

This chain joins TRBV15 and TRBJ2-2, with TRBD2 as a possible D gene (6 bases). V lost 0 bases to trimming and J lost 4 bases, with 12 bases between them. This CDR3 is built from 16 residues. The germline V gene encodes CDR1 LNHNV and CDR2 YYDKDF (reference sequence). The CDR3 protein is CATSRDRAGITGELFF. DNA of the CDR3: TGTGCCACCAGCAGAGATCGGGCGGGAATCACCGGGGAGCTGTTTTTT.

The rearrangement joins TRBV7-2 to TRBJ2-7, with D perhaps TRBD2 (6 bases). V was clipped by 0 bases and J by 0 bases, with 12 bases between them. The CDR3 sequence is 16 residues long. Germline V gene data show CDR1 as SGHTA and CDR2 as FQGNSA. The CDR3 loop is CASSLASGAGSYEQYF. The CDR3 DNA follows: TGTGCCAGCAGCTTAGCTTCGGGAGCCGGCTCCTACGAGCAGTACTTC.

The chain links TRBV28 to TRBJ1-5; 9 bases are a match to TRBD1. V dropped 5 bases and J dropped 6; count of bases not matched to a gene: 8. Germline loops: CDR1 MDHEN, CDR2 SYDVKM. The CDR3 is 15 residues long. CDR3 DNA sequence: TGTGCCAGCAGTCCCGCCGGGACAGGGATTCAGCCCCAGCATTTT. It specifies CASSPAGTGIQPQHF.

Only a few counts were recorded for this clone. V usage is TRBV13 and J usage is TRBJ2-7; the D gene is possibly TRBD1 (5 bases). CDR1 and CDR2 (germline): PRHDT, FYEKMQ (reference sequence). The CDR3 is 14 amino acids. The V end was cut by 1 base, the J end by 3 bases, with 10 bases between. The CDR3 DNA reads as TGTGCCAGCAGCTTAGATAAGGGGAACTACGAGCAGTACTTC. Translation: CASSLDKGNYEQYF.

V and J are TRBV5-4 and TRBJ1-6, with D unresolved. Germline values: CDR1 SGHNT, CDR2 YYREEE (reference sequence). V shed 4 bases and J shed 8 bases, with 10 bases lying between them. The CDR3 is 13 residues long. The CDR3: CASSQDGDSPLHF. Here the CDR3 DNA reads TGTGCCAGCAGCCAGGACGGAGATTCACCCCTCCACTTT. Looking up the rest from reference TRBV5-4 and TRBJ1-6 gives the full variable domain: ETGVTQSPTHLIKTRGQQVTLRCSSQSGHNTVSWYQQALGQGPQFIFQYYREEENGRGNFPPRFSGLQFPNYSSELNVNALELDDSALYLCASSQDGDSPLHFGNGTRLTVT.

The chain is built from TRBV7-2 and TRBJ2-1; no firm D call. From germline, CDR1 is SGHTA and CDR2 FQGNSA. V shed 5 bases and J shed 9 bases, with 11 bases lying between them. There are 12 residues in the CDR3. This chain's CDR3 is CASSGRLGEQFF. The DNA of the CDR3 is TGTGCCAGCAGCGGTAGGCTGGGTGAGCAGTTCTTC.

V usage is TRBV29-1 and J usage is TRBJ2-2; D remains unclear. Trimming pared 2 bases from V and 0 bases from J, leaving 4 bases between. This CDR3 region has 13 residues. Germline V lookup: CDR1 SQVTM, CDR2 ANQGSEA. CDR3 in DNA: TGCAGCGTTGAACTGTCGAACACCGGGGAGCTGTTTTTT. This codes for CSVELSNTGELFF.